This passage covers 29 T cell receptor beta chains from one sample sequenced in a study of T cell repertoires in cytomegalovirus infection. No cognate antigen is known for these TCRs. TCRdb redid the calling of the reads with MiXCR, one entry per CDR3 protein. The table records 300,000 to 400,000 distinct CDR3 sequences, around 29% of them present only once. Specimen: cultured PBMCs, collected from culture after CMV antigen stimulation. The source is a human donor in good health (CMV status not recorded). Some clones in this sample may be carry-over from other donors' samples.

The J gene is TRBJ1-2, the V gene TRBV20-1; D is perhaps TRBD1 (5 bases). CDR3 length equals 13 residues. Trimming took 6 bases from V and 3 from J, leaving 14 bases between them. Germline CDR1 is DFQATT and CDR2 is SNEGSKA (reference sequence). CDR3 bases: TGCAGTGCAAGCAGGGCCGCGGACTATGGCTACACCTTC. It is translated as CSASRAADYGYTF.

A word on this clonotype: The conserved closing phenylalanine or tryptophan is absent in this CDR3, likely reflecting a read error. The chain has TRBV10-3 and TRBJ1-2; TRBD1 matches at 7 bases. The V and J ends lost 2 bases and 4 bases, in that order; junction bases with no gene match: 4. The CDR3 has 14 residues. Germline assignment: CDR1 ENHRY and CDR2 SYGVKD. The CDR3 sequence is CAISEPGTVYGYTY. In DNA, the CDR3 is TGTGCCATCAGTGAGCCTGGGACAGTCTATGGCTACACCTAC.

J is TRBJ2-7 and V is TRBV7-9; perhaps TRBD1 as D (6 bases). CDR1 is SEHNR, CDR2 FQNEAQ, per germline (reference sequence). Trimming cost V 5 bases and J 6 bases, with 17 bases left between them. The CDR3 length is 14 residues. In DNA form, the CDR3 reads TGTGCCAGCAGCCCAAGTATGGCAGGGGCCGAGCAGTACTTC. Residues: CASSPSMAGAEQYF. Variable domain in full (rest from reference TRBV7-9 and TRBJ2-7): DTGVSQNPRHKITKRGQNVTFRCDPISEHNRLYWYRQTLGQGPEFLTYFQNEAQLEKSRLLSDRFSAERPKGSFSTLEIQRTEQGDSAMYLCASSPSMAGAEQYFGPGTRLTVT.

This clonotype was found a few times. The chain joins TRBV7-2 to TRBJ2-7, with TRBD2 matching over 14 bases. Per the germline V gene, CDR1 is SGHTA and CDR2 is FQGNSA. CDR3 length: 15 amino acids. With 3 bases clipped from V and 6 bases from J, the junction kept 4 bases outside the gene matches. CDR3 amino acids: CASSLGLAGVLEQYF. Here the CDR3 DNA reads TGTGCCAGCAGCTTGGGACTAGCGGGGGTTCTCGAGCAGTACTTC.

In its sample, this clonotype was seen a few times. Its ends do not fully match the called genes, so a read error is possible. The genes are TRBV5-3 and TRBJ2-1, with TRBD2 identical over 13 bases. TRBV5-3 is an ORF, and what it does is uncertain. CDR3 size: 16 residues. Here the CDR3 reads CASSSGTSGNGNEQFF. The CDR3, as DNA: TGTGCCAGCAGCTCGGGGACTAGCGGGAATGGCAATGAGCAGTTCTTC.

This chain links TRBV27 with TRBJ2-7, with TRBD1 matching 9 bases. Trimming removed 2 bases from V and 2 bases from J; junction bases left unmatched: 7. The CDR3 has 16 residues. Germline CDR1 MNHEY, CDR2 SMNVEV (reference sequence). In nucleotides, the CDR3 is TGTGCCAGCAGTTTAAAACCGGGACAGGGTCCCTACGAGCAGTACTTC. Translated, it gives CASSLKPGQGPYEQYF.

This clonotype has more than one count but fewer than ten. The gene calls are TRBV20-1 and TRBJ1-6; D is ambiguous. The V gene lost 4 bases and the J gene lost 5 bases, with 12 bases spanning the gap. There are 14 residues in the CDR3. From germline, CDR1 is DFQATT and CDR2 SNEGSKA (reference sequence). CDR3: CSATTGSHNSPLHF. CDR3 nucleotides: TGCAGTGCTACTACCGGGAGCCATAATTCACCCCTCCACTTT.

This clonotype was seen only a few times. This rearrangement joins TRBV2 to TRBJ2-3; TRBD2 might be the D (6 bases). The germline CDR1 and CDR2 sequences are SNHLY and FYNNEI. With 1 base removed from V and 0 bases from J, the gap between germline ends came to 11 bases. This CDR3 has 16 amino acids. The CDR3 protein is CASSEEAGTSTDTQYF. In DNA, the CDR3 is TGTGCCAGCAGTGAAGAGGCCGGGACTAGCACAGATACGCAGTATTTT. Filled out from reference TRBV2 and TRBJ2-3, the complete variable domain reads EPEVTQTPSHQVTQMGQEVILRCVPISNHLYFYWYRQILGQKVEFLVSFYNNEISEKSEIFDDQFSVERPDGSNFTLKIRSTKLEDSAMYFCASSEEAGTSTDTQYFGPGTRLTVL.

Only a few counts were recorded for this clonotype. V gene TRBV25-1 combines with J gene TRBJ1-1; possible D gene TRBD1, 5 bases. V was pared by 6 bases and J by 6 bases, with 17 bases between. From germline, CDR1 is MGHDK and CDR2 SYGVNS. CDR3 length equals 14 residues. CDR3 region: CASRPAGRSAEAFF. The CDR3 coding sequence is TGTGCCAGCAGGCCCGCAGGGCGTAGCGCTGAAGCTTTCTTT.

In its sample, this clonotype was seen many times. The V gene is TRBV7-6, the J gene TRBJ1-3; D ambiguous. Trimming removed 0 bases at V and 4 bases at J, with 16 bases between. Germline V gives CDR1 SGHVS, CDR2 FNYEAQ. The CDR3 spans 17 residues. CDR3 nucleotide sequence: TGTGCCAGCAGCTTAGCGTCCCCCCGCGCTGGAGGAAACACCATATATTTT. Protein: CASSLASPRAGGNTIYF.

This clonotype was counted only a few times. V gene TRBV7-9 combines with J gene TRBJ2-1; D perhaps matches TRBD2 (6 bases). Looked up from germline, CDR1 is SEHNR and CDR2 is FQNEAQ (reference sequence). With 5 bases removed from V and 1 base from J, the gap between germline ends came to 21 bases. The CDR3 runs 18 residues. The CDR3: CASSLEGRLEGSYNEQFF. The DNA for the CDR3 is TGTGCCAGCAGCCTAGAGGGGAGACTGGAGGGATCCTACAATGAGCAGTTCTTC.

This chain links TRBV28 with TRBJ1-1; D is undetermined. This CDR3 has 12 residues. Trimming left V 4 bases short and J 6 bases short, with 9 bases between. CDR1 and CDR2 (germline): MDHEN, SYDVKM. The CDR3 nucleotides read TGTGCCAGCAGTTACCCGGGAGCTGAAGCTTTCTTT. Protein product: CASSYPGAEAFF.

The V gene is TRBV10-3, the J gene TRBJ2-7; perhaps D is TRBD1 or TRBD2 (6 bases each). V was clipped by 6 bases and J by 9 bases, with 18 bases between them. The CDR3 is made up of 13 amino acids. The germline V gene has CDR1 ENHRY and CDR2 SYGVKD. CDR3 DNA sequence: TGTGCCATCAGCCAAGGGGGAGGCACCTCGCAGTACTTC. As protein: CAISQGGGTSQYF.

This clonotype was seen a handful of times. The chain couples TRBV7-6 to TRBJ1-4; D perhaps matches TRBD1 (5 bases). The germline V and J ends were trimmed by 0 bases and 2 bases, with 7 bases remaining between them. The CDR3 is 15 amino acids. Germline V gene lookup returns CDR1 SGHVS and CDR2 FNYEAQ. The CDR3 sequence: CASSLAQGTNEKLFF. The CDR3 coding sequence is TGTGCCAGCAGCTTAGCGCAGGGTACTAATGAAAAACTGTTTTTT.

This clonotype has ten or more counts. The CDR3 sequence is CASSPGAGGRTQYF. In nucleotides, the CDR3 is TGTGCCAGCAGCCCCGGAGCAGGGGGGAGGACCCAGTACTTC. The J gene is TRBJ2-5, the V gene TRBV7-6, with a possible D match to TRBD1 (7 bases). This CDR3 has 14 amino acids. V lost 5 bases and J 7 bases, leaving 17 bases between the germline ends. The germline CDR1 and CDR2 sequences are SGHVS and FNYEAQ.

The chain is built from TRBV10-3 and TRBJ2-7; D is undetermined. CDR1 ENHRY and CDR2 SYGVKD come from the germline V gene. The CDR3 runs to 13 residues. V dropped 7 bases and J dropped 3 bases, with 13 bases sitting between them. The CDR3 DNA is TGTGCCATCAAACAACCCCCAGGCTACGAGCAGTACTTC. Its translation is CAIKQPPGYEQYF.

This clonotype was seen a few times. This sequence joins TRBV7-2 and TRBJ2-5; D is ambiguous. Germline loops: CDR1 SGHTA, CDR2 FQGNSA. The V and J ends lost 4 bases and 9 bases respectively, with 12 bases between them. The CDR3 is 12 residues long. In nucleotides, the CDR3 is TGTGCCAGCAGCTCCCCTAATGGATCCCAGTACTTC. Translating it yields CASSSPNGSQYF. The full variable domain, rest sourced from reference TRBV7-2 and TRBJ2-5, is GAGVSQSPSNKVTEKGKDVELRCDPISGHTALYWYRQSLGQGLEFLIYFQGNSAPDKSGLPSDRFSAERTGGSVSTLTIQRTQQEDSAVYLCASSSPNGSQYFGPGTRLLVL.

This clonotype came up a few times. The chain uses TRBV20-1 and TRBJ1-1; D remains ambiguous. Trimming shortened V by 5 bases and J by 1 base, and 14 bases separated the two germline ends. CDR3 size: 14 residues. From germline, CDR1 is DFQATT and CDR2 SNEGSKA (reference sequence). As DNA, the CDR3 is TGCAGTGCTGGCGAGGGTGGCCCGAACACTGAAGCTTTCTTT. It specifies CSAGEGGPNTEAFF.

This clonotype was counted between two and nine times. This chain uses TRBV28 with TRBJ2-1, with TRBD2 identical over 7 bases. The CDR3 totals 17 residues. CDR1 MDHEN and CDR2 SYDVKM come from the germline V gene. V lost 2 bases, J lost 2 bases, and 9 bases stayed unmatched. The DNA of the CDR3 is TGTGCCAGCAGTTTAGGCCTAGCGGAAATAACCTACAATGAGCAGTTCTTC. This encodes CASSLGLAEITYNEQFF.

The rearrangement links TRBV18 to TRBJ1-1; D possibly corresponds to TRBD1 (6 bases). Trimming stripped 6 bases from V and 5 bases from J, with 13 bases between. CDR1 is KGHSH and CDR2 is LQKENI in the germline V gene. This CDR3 contains 13 residues. CDR3: CASSSNTGTEAFF. Here the CDR3 DNA reads TGTGCCAGCTCGTCGAATACAGGGACTGAAGCTTTCTTT.

The chain combines TRBV10-2 with TRBJ2-3, with no clear D. The CDR3 runs to 14 residues. CDR1 is WSHSY and CDR2 is SAAADI in the germline V gene. The germline V and J ends were trimmed by 2 bases and 0 bases, with 6 bases remaining between them. The CDR3 nucleotides read TGCGCCAGCAGTGAGATTGAAAGCACAGATACGCAGTATTTT. This codes for CASSEIESTDTQYF.

In its sample, this clonotype was seen once. The chain carries TRBV20-1 and TRBJ2-7; 8 positions agree with TRBD2. This CDR3 comprises 14 residues. Germline CDR1 and CDR2: DFQATT and SNEGSKA (reference sequence). As DNA, the CDR3 is TGCAGCGTGGGAGGCGGGAGGCTGAACTACGAGCAGTACTTC. It is translated as CSVGGGRLNYEQYF.

This clonotype was counted between two and nine times. This rearrangement joins TRBV18 to TRBJ2-7; 8 nucleotides align to TRBD2. The germline gives CDR1 KGHSH, CDR2 LQKENI. Germline trimming cut 5 bases from V and 2 bases from J; bases unmatched to any gene: 5. This CDR3 spans 14 amino acids. CDR3 loop: CASSRAGATYEQYF. CDR3 nucleotide sequence: TGTGCCAGCTCAAGAGCGGGAGCGACCTACGAGCAGTACTTC.

A few counts support this clonotype. V is TRBV12-3 or TRBV12-4 and J is TRBJ1-2; 7 bases are shared with TRBD1. V was pared by 7 bases and J by 8 bases, with 10 bases of the junction left unmatched. There are 13 residues in the CDR3. CDR3 coding DNA: TGTGCCAGCACCTTACAGGGGTTGAGGGGCTACACCTTC. Amino acid sequence: CASTLQGLRGYTF.

In this sample, this clonotype turned up a few times. This rearrangement joins TRBV5-1 to TRBJ1-2, with D tentatively TRBD1 (5 bases). V lost 6 bases, J lost 3 bases, and 12 bases lay in between. CDR3 length: 13 residues. The germline V gene encodes CDR1 SGHRS and CDR2 YFSETQ. The CDR3 DNA reads as TGCGCCAGCACCGAGGGGACGGACTATGGCTACACCTTC. Encoded protein: CASTEGTDYGYTF. The variable domain in full, completed from reference TRBV5-1 and TRBJ1-2, reads KAGVTQTPRYLIKTRGQQVTLSCSPISGHRSVSWYQQTPGQGLQFLFEYFSETQRNKGNFPGRFSGRQFSNSRSEMNVSTLELGDSALYLCASTEGTDYGYTFGSGTRLTVV.

This clonotype appeared a few times. The V and J genes are TRBV7-3 and TRBJ2-1, with 11 positions matching TRBD2. This CDR3 contains 16 residues. Trimming took 3 bases from V and 8 from J; bases not matched to a gene: 9. Germline V gene data show CDR1 as SGHTA and CDR2 as FQGTGA. The DNA of the CDR3 is TGTGCCAGCAGCTTGCGTCTAGCGGGAGGTTACGATGAGCAGTTCTTC. This sequence encodes CASSLRLAGGYDEQFF.

This clonotype was found many times. The V gene is TRBV12-3 or TRBV12-4, the J gene TRBJ2-3, with 12 bases fitting TRBD2. V shed 4 bases and J 2 bases; nucleotides not matched to a gene: 4. The CDR3 has 16 amino acids. In nucleotides, the CDR3 is TGTGCCAGCAGTTCCGGACTAGCGGGACTCACAGATACGCAGTATTTT. Encoded protein: CASSSGLAGLTDTQYF.

V gene TRBV6-2 or TRBV6-3 combines with J gene TRBJ1-5; a possible D gene is TRBD1 (6 bases). Germline V gene sequence: CDR1 MNHEY, CDR2 SVGEGT. The CDR3 extends over 15 amino acids. Trimming removed 2 bases from V and 6 bases from J, with 14 bases in between. The CDR3 loop is CASSYDRWGPQPQHF. The CDR3 bases are TGTGCCAGCAGTTACGACAGATGGGGGCCTCAGCCCCAGCATTTT.

The sample holds a few counts of this clonotype. The chain links TRBV28 to TRBJ2-7; D call uncertain. Germline-derived CDR1 and CDR2 are MDHEN and SYDVKM. The V end lost 10 bases, the J end lost 2 bases, and 18 bases lay between the germline ends. CDR3 length: 14 residues. CDR3 protein: CATIEPGGTYEQYF. In nucleotides, the CDR3 is TGTGCCACAATCGAGCCTGGCGGAACCTACGAGCAGTACTTC.